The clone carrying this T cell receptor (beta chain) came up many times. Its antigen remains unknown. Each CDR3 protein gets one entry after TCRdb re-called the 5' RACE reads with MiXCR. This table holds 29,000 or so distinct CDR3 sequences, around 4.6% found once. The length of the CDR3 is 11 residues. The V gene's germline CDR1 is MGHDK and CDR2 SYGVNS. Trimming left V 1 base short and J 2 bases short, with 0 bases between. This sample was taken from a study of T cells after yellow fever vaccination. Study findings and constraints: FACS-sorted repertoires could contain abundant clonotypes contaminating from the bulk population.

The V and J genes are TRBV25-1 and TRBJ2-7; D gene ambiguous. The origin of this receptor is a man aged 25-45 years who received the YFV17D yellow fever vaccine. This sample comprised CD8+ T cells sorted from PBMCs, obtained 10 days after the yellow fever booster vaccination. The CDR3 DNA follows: TGTGCCAGCAGTGAATCCTACGAGCAGTACTTC. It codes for CASSESYEQYF.